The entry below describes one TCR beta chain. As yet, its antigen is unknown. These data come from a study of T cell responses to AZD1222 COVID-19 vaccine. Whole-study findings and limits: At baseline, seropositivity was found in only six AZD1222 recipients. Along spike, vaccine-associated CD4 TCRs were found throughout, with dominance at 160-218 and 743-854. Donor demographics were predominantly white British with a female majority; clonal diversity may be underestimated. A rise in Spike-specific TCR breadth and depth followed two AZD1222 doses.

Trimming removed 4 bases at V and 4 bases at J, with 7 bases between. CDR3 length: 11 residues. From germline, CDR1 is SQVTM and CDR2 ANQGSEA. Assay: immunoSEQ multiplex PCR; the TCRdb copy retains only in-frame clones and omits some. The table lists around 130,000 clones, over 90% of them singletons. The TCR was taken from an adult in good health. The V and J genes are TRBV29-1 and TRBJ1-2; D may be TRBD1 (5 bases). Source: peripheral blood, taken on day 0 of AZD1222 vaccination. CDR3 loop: CSVGDVYGYTF. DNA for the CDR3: TGCAGCGTTGGGGACGTCTATGGCTACACCTTC. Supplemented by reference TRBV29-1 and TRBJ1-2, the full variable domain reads SAVISQKPSRDICQRGTSLTIQCQVDSQVTMMFWYRQQPGQSLTLIATANQGSEATYESGFVIDKFPISRPNLTFSTLTVSNMSPEDSSIYLCSVGDVYGYTFGSGTRLTVV.